This T cell receptor (beta chain) stems from a study of T cells in Graves' hyperthyroidism and ophthalmopathy. The study's findings and limits: Prediction of ophthalmopathy progression came a median approximately 6.6 months pre-onset.

Cells are PBMCs isolated from around 10 ml of fresh blood. This clonotype was observed a few times. Its antigen is as yet unknown. The germline V gene has CDR1 DFQATT and CDR2 SNEGSKA (reference sequence). The trim removed 2 bases at V and 0 bases at J, leaving 6 bases unmatched. This CDR3 has 17 amino acids. RNA transcripts served as the template for amplifying TCR beta CDR3 regions. With the HTBI primer set, the TCR CDR3 went through a first round of RT-PCR. TCRdb passed the multiplex PCR reads through MiXCR, listing each CDR3 protein once. The data show approximately 630,000 distinct CDR3 sequences, roughly 16% seen once.

The TCR was taken from a woman in her twenties or thirties with Graves' hyperthyroidism. The chain is built from TRBV20-1 and TRBJ2-1; 11 nucleotides align to TRBD2. The sample was blood. CDR3 nucleotide sequence: TGCAGTGCTAGACCGGCTAGCGGGAGGAGCTCCTACAATGAGCAGTTCTTC. This sequence encodes CSARPASGRSSYNEQFF.